These 9 T cell receptor beta chains came from one sample sequenced in a study of T cell responses to AZD1222 COVID-19 vaccine. Generated by immunoSEQ multiplex PCR, the TCRdb table keeps only in-frame clones and is missing some. Of about 160,000 clones listed, 92% were seen once; the top ten hold roughly 4.4%. The sample consisted of peripheral blood, taken on day 0 of MenACWY control vaccination. The origin of the receptors is an adult in good health.

The chain carries TRBV12-5 and TRBJ2-4; D assignment may be TRBD1 or TRBD2 (5 bases each). Between the trimmed V and J ends, which lost 8 bases and 0 bases, there was a span of 11 bases. The CDR3 has 14 amino acids. From germline, CDR1 is LGHNT and CDR2 FRNRAP. The CDR3 here is CASNRGVAKNIQYF. For the CDR3, the DNA is TGTGCTAGTAATAGAGGGGTAGCCAAAAACATTCAGTACTTC.

This rearrangement joins TRBV14 to TRBJ1-1; D unresolved. V gave up 4 bases and J gave up 3 bases, with 9 bases separating them. CDR3 length: 13 amino acids. Per the germline V gene, CDR1 is SGHDN and CDR2 is FVKESK. CDR3 nucleotide sequence: TGTGCCAGCAGCCCAGATTCCGACACTGAAGCTTTCTTT. This encodes CASSPDSDTEAFF.

This clone appeared a single time. The rearrangement uses TRBV30 and TRBJ2-4; tentatively, D is TRBD1 (5 bases). Germline CDR1 GTSNPN, CDR2 SVGIG (reference sequence). V was cut by 4 bases and J by 6 bases, with 13 bases left in between. The CDR3 loop spans 13 amino acids. CDR3 sequence (DNA): TGTGCCTGGACCATTCAGGGAATAAACATTCAGTACTTC. Its protein product is CAWTIQGINIQYF.

V gene TRBV27 combines with J gene TRBJ2-5; 11 bases line up with TRBD2. Germline values: CDR1 MNHEY, CDR2 SMNVEV (reference sequence). The CDR3 covers 18 residues. The junction had 8 bases not matched to a gene; V was cut back by 0 bases and J by 2 bases. This CDR3 reads CASSLSAPGLAVQETQYF. CDR3 sequence (DNA): TGTGCCAGCAGTTTATCTGCCCCGGGACTAGCGGTACAAGAGACCCAGTACTTC.

Only one count was recorded for this clone. This sequence joins TRBV28 and TRBJ1-6, with D uncertain. Germline CDR1 reads MDHEN; CDR2 reads SYDVKM. The CDR3 totals 12 residues. Trimming cost V 2 bases and J 9 bases, with 5 bases left between them. The CDR3, as DNA: TGTGCCAGCAGTTTAGGCGTTTCACCCCTCCACTTT. It is translated as CASSLGVSPLHF.

The rearrangement uses TRBV6-2 or TRBV6-3 and TRBJ2-2; 8 positions match TRBD1. J lost 4 bases, V lost 6 bases, and 19 bases had no gene match. Germline V gives CDR1 MNHEY, CDR2 SVGEGT. The CDR3 extends over 19 amino acids. CDR3 coding DNA: TGTGCCAGCAGCCCTCGTAAACAAGACAGGGGCCGAGGCACCGGGGAGCTGTTTTTT. Protein product: CASSPRKQDRGRGTGELFF.

This rearrangement joins TRBV7-9 to TRBJ1-2; D unclear. This CDR3 has 15 amino acids. Trimming shortened V by 5 bases and J by 2 bases, and 15 bases separated the two germline ends. The germline gives CDR1 SEHNR, CDR2 FQNEAQ (reference sequence). The CDR3 DNA follows: TGTGCCAGCAGCCCCTCTCGGCCGCGGAACTATGGCTACACCTTC. Protein: CASSPSRPRNYGYTF.

V gene TRBV7-3 combines with J gene TRBJ1-1; 10 bases agree with TRBD1. The germline CDR1 and CDR2 sequences are SGHTA and FQGTGA. V dropped 5 bases and J dropped 4; count of bases not matched to a gene: 4. This CDR3 is built from 14 residues. As DNA, the CDR3 is TGTGCCAGCAGCCCCGGGACAGGGGTCACTGAAGCTTTCTTT. It is translated as CASSPGTGVTEAFF.

The chain links TRBV7-9 to TRBJ1-1; the D is unclear. The CDR3 spans 13 residues. Germline V gene data show CDR1 as SEHNR and CDR2 as FQNEAQ (reference sequence). V gave up 5 bases and J gave up 1 base, with 8 bases separating them. CDR3 in DNA: TGTGCCAGCAGCCCCCCCTGGAACACTGAAGCTTTCTTT. The encoded protein is CASSPPWNTEAFF.